These T cell receptor beta chains were read from a single sample in a study of T cells expressing NK-cell markers. TCRdb reprocessed the 5' RACE reads and stores each CDR3 protein as one record, lacking DNA. This sample's table has 300,000 to 500,000 distinct CDR3 sequences. Input material: blood T cells: a sorted CD56 or NKG2C T cell subset, CD4+ or CD8+ T cells, or bulk PBMC T cells (not recorded which). All receptors come from a woman in her fifties or sixties in good health. The CDR3 runs from the conserved cysteine through the conserved F or W.

V,J,CDR3
TRBV12-3/TRBV12-4,TRBJ2-3,CASSPIQVGTQYF
TRBV6-5,TRBJ2-1,CASSINRGGDNEQFF
TRBV4-2,TRBJ2-1,CASSQESPVGTTYNEQFF
TRBV5-5,TRBJ2-3,CASSLRTSRSDTQYF
TRBV7-2,TRBJ2-1,CASSPIRTSGRREQFF
TRBV7-9,TRBJ2-7,CAASVQGGPYEQYF
TRBV29-1,TRBJ2-4,CSVCIGAKNIQYF
TRBV4-2,TRBJ2-2,CASSQFPGYEELFF
TRBV20-1,TRBJ2-3,CSARDPPAGGGDTQYF
TRBV24-1,TRBJ2-1,CATQRDWYNEQFF
TRBV12-3/TRBV12-4,TRBJ1-4,CASSLSGYEKLFF
TRBV24-1,TRBJ2-2,CATSGTSGRRSNTGELFF
TRBV12-3/TRBV12-4,TRBJ1-2,CASSKDRFTLNYGYTF
TRBV20-1,TRBJ1-1,CSATLTGASEAFF
TRBV15,TRBJ2-3,CATSREGTDTQYF
TRBV20-1,TRBJ1-3,CSARQSGGNTIYF